This TCR beta chain was observed in a study of OX40 agonist ivuxolimab in advanced cancers. Regarding the research as a whole: The costimulatory receptor OX40 (CD134) was targeted by ivuxolimab, a fully human IgG2 agonistic monoclonal antibody. A male proportion of 82.7% and a mean age of about 60 years, ranging from about 20 to 80, were recorded for the dose-escalation cohort. Among the 52 dose-escalation patients, approximately 20 had hepatocellular carcinoma, 15 or so melanoma, 9 renal cell carcinoma and 9 head and neck cancer. Patients were allowed to have had prior anti-PD-1, anti-PD-L1 or anti-CTLA-4 therapy, and around two fifths of the dose-escalation patients had been treated with checkpoint inhibitors. The purpose of peripheral TCRbeta sequencing was to test whether ivuxolimab changed TCR sequence diversity and led to clonal T-cell expansion. Three dose-escalation patients achieved partial responses, one with hepatocellular carcinoma and two with cutaneous melanoma. Intravenous ivuxolimab was administered to patients every 2 weeks at six dose levels: 0.01, 0.1, 0.3, 1.5, 3 and 10 mg/kg. The paper reports the monotherapy dose-escalation portion (N of about 50 patients) of the phase I ivuxolimab trial.

CDR1 LGHNA and CDR2 YNFKEQ are derived from the germline V gene. From cysteine to phenylalanine, the CDR3 is 14 amino acids long. The read is trimmed to its CDR3 DNA, 42 bases read in frame from base 1. V lost 7 bases and J lost 0 bases; the stretch between them is 12 bases long. Overall study outcomes, separate from this receptor: At doses from 0.1 to 3.0 mg/kg, clonal expansion was seen in both CD4+ and CD8+ blood T cells between baseline and week 6. Which antigens the clonally expanded peripheral T cells were specific for was not determined. Low levels of normalized T-cell clonal expansion were also shown by some nonresponding patients. After ivuxolimab, more expanded clones were found on average in CD8+ T cells than in CD4+ T cells. In the 0.1-3.0 mg/kg groups, partial responders had among the lowest normalized peripheral clonal expansion, particularly in CD8+ T cells.

For sequencing of the TCRbeta CDR3 region, genomic DNA was extracted from the sorted cells. The immunoSEQ Assay was used for sequencing of TCRbeta CDR3 regions. The immuneACCESS repertoire file appears here via TCRdb, limited to in-frame rearrangements. These files lack a portion of the clones; in checked studies, under half of the deficit traces to unresolved V genes, and the cause of the others is not known. The sample table contains over 70,000 clones; only one count was recorded for about 88% of them. The ten biggest clones cover about 0.31% of the sample. Patients with a history of autoimmune disease or receiving systemic immunosuppression were excluded from the trial. In every dose cohort, peripheral blood was drawn for TCR sequencing at baseline, cycle 4 day 1, and cycle 7 day 1. Samples came from an open-label, multicenter, first-in-human phase I dose-escalation trial of ivuxolimab. The trial enrolled adults with locally advanced or metastatic head and neck squamous cell, hepatocellular, melanoma or renal cell carcinoma. CD4+ and CD8+ T cells were sorted separately from peripheral blood before TCR sequencing.

This clone was picked up one time. This clone's antigen is unknown. The sample holds no much larger clone one base away, and base qualities are not on file. The sequence derives from an adult with an advanced solid tumor such as melanoma, head and neck, liver or kidney cancer. Here the sequenced sample was CD4+ or CD8+ T cells sorted from blood, taken in a trial of the OX40 agonist ivuxolimab. The chain is made from TRBV4-2 and TRBJ1-1, with the identity of the D gene unclear. In nucleotide form, the sequence is TGTGCCAGCAAAGTCCTGGAAATGAACACTGAAGCTTTCTTT. This sequence encodes CASKVLEMNTEAFF.